This T cell receptor beta chain is drawn from a study of Graves' ophthalmopathy and Graves' hyperthyroidism. Study context: Absence of ophthalmopathy within 18 months of follow-up defined stable hyperthyroidism.

RNA transcripts were the template, and TCR beta CDR3 regions were amplified from them. Second-round multiplex PCR came after a first-round RT-PCR that employed HTBI primers. TCRdb processed the multiplex PCR reads anew with MiXCR; each CDR3 protein has one entry. The sample includes around 1,000,000 distinct CDR3 sequences, about 38% of them seen just once. About this clonotype: As yet, its antigen is unknown.

Study-wide points: Blood also held most thyroid clonotypes expanded above 0.001 frequency. A 13-signature model separated ophthalmopathy from stable hyperthyroidism, almost 90% sensitivity, roughly 80% specificity.

Among the exclusions were patients with other autoimmune diseases, uncontrolled infections, pregnancy or lactation. The specimen sequenced was peripheral blood or thyroid tissue (not recorded which). The sequence derives from an adult man with Graves' hyperthyroidism.

CDR3 loop: CSATFIAGAAGEQYF. As DNA, the CDR3 is TGCAGTGCTACCTTCATAGCGGGGGCAGCCGGCGAGCAGTACTTC. The chain links TRBV20-1 to TRBJ2-7, with 9 bases lining up with TRBD2. Germline V gene data show CDR1 as DFQATT and CDR2 as SNEGSKA (reference sequence). CDR3 length: 15 amino acids. V dropped 4 bases and J dropped 6; count of bases not matched to a gene: 13.